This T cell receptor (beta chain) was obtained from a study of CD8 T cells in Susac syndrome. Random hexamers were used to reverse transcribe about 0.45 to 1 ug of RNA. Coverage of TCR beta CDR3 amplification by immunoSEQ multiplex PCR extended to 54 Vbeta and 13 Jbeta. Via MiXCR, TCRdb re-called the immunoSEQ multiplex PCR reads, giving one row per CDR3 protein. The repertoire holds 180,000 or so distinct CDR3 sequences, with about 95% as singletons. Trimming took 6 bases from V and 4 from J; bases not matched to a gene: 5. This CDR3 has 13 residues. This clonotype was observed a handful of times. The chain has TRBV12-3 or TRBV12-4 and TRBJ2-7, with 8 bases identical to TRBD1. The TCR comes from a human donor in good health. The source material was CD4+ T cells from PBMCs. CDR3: CASRPTGVYEQYF. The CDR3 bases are TGTGCCAGCAGGCCGACAGGGGTTTACGAGCAGTACTTC.